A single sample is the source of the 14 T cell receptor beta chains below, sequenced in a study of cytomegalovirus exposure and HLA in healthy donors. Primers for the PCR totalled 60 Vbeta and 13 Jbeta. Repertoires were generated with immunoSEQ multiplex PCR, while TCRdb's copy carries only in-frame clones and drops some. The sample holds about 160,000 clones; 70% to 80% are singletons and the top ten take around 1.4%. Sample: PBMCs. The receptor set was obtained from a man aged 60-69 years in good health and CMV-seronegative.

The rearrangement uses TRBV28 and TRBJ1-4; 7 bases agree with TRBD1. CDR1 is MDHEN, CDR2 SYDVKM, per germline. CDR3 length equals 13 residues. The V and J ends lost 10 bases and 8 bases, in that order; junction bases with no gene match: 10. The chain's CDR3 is CANPDRKREKLFF. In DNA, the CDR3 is TGTGCCAACCCGGACAGGAAGAGGGAAAAACTGTTTTTT.

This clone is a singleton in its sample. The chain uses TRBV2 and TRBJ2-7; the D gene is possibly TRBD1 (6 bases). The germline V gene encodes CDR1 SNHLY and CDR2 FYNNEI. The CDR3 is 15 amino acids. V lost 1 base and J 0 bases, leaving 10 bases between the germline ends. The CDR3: CASSEDRAPSYEQYF. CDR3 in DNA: TGTGCCAGCAGTGAAGACAGGGCCCCCTCCTACGAGCAGTACTTC.

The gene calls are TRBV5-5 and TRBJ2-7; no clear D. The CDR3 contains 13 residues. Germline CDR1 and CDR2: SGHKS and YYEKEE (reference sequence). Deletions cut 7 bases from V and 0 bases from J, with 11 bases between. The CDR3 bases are TGTGCCAGCGCAACTTTCAACTCCTACGAGCAGTACTTC. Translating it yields CASATFNSYEQYF.

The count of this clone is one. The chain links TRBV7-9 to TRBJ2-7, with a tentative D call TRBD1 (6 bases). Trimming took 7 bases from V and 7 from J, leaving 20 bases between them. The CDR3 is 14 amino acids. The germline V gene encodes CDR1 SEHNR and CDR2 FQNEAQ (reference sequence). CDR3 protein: CASTQLSGGGEQYF. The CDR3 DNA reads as TGTGCCAGCACCCAACTCAGTGGGGGCGGAGAGCAGTACTTC.

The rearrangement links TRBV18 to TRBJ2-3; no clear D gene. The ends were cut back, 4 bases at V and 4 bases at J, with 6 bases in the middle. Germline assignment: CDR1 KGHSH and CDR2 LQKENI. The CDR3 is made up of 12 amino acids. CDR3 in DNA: TGTGCCAGCTCACAATTCGCAGATACGCAGTATTTT. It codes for CASSQFADTQYF.

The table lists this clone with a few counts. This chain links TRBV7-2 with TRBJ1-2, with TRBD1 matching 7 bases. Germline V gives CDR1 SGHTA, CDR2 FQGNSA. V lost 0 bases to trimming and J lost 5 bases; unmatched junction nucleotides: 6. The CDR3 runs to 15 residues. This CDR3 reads CASSLARGLGYGYTF. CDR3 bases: TGTGCCAGCAGCTTAGCGAGGGGGCTCGGGTATGGCTACACCTTC. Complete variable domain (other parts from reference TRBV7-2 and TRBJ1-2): GAGVSQSPSNKVTEKGKDVELRCDPISGHTALYWYRQSLGQGLEFLIYFQGNSAPDKSGLPSDRFSAERTGGSVSTLTIQRTQQEDSAVYLCASSLARGLGYGYTFGSGTRLTVV.

The CDR3 loop is CASARGNSPNQPQHF. CDR3 in DNA: TGTGCCAGTGCCCGGGGAAACAGTCCGAATCAGCCCCAGCATTTT. The genes are TRBV19 and TRBJ1-5, with unresolved D. Trimming pared 8 bases from V and 4 bases from J, leaving 18 bases between. Germline CDR1 reads LNHDA; CDR2 reads SQIVND (reference sequence). The CDR3 loop spans 15 amino acids.

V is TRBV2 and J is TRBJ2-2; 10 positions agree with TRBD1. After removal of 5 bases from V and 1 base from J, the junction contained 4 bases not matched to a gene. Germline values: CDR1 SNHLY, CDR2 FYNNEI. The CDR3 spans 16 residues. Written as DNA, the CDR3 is TGTGCCAGCAGTTGGGACAGGGGAGGGAACACCGGGGAGCTGTTTTTT. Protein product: CASSWDRGGNTGELFF.

CDR3 nucleotide sequence: TGCGCCAGCAGCTTGTTTGCGAATTACGAGCAGTACTTC. Protein sequence: CASSLFANYEQYF. This chain uses TRBV5-1 with TRBJ2-7; no firm D call. CDR3 length equals 13 residues. Germline loops: CDR1 SGHRS, CDR2 YFSETQ. Trimming pared 1 base from V and 4 bases from J, leaving 9 bases between. Based on the CDR3 plus reference TRBV5-1 and TRBJ2-7, the full variable domain is KAGVTQTPRYLIKTRGQQVTLSCSPISGHRSVSWYQQTPGQGLQFLFEYFSETQRNKGNFPGRFSGRQFSNSRSEMNVSTLELGDSALYLCASSLFANYEQYFGPGTRLTVT.

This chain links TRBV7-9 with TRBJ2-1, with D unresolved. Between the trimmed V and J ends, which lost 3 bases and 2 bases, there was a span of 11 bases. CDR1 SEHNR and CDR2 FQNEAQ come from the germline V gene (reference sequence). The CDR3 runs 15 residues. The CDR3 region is CASSFGQVAYNEQFF. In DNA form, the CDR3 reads TGTGCCAGCAGCTTTGGTCAGGTTGCCTACAATGAGCAGTTCTTC.

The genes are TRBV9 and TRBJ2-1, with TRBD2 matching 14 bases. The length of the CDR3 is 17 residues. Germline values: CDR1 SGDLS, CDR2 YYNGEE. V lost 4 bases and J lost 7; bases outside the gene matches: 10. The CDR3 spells CASSLRLAGGRFNEQFF. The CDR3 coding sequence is TGTGCCAGCAGCCTTCGACTAGCGGGGGGGCGTTTTAATGAGCAGTTCTTC.

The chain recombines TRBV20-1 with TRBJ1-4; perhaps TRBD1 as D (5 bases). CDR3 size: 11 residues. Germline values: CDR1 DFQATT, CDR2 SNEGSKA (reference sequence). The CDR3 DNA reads TGCAGCCTCCCGGGGGATGAAAAACTGTTTTTT. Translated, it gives CSLPGDEKLFF.

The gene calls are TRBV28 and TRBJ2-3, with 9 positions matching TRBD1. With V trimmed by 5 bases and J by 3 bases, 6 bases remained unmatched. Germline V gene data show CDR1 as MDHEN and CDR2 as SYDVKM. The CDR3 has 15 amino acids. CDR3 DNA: TGTGCCAGCAGTACAGGGGGCGCAGCGACAGATACGCAGTATTTT. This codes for CASSTGGAATDTQYF.

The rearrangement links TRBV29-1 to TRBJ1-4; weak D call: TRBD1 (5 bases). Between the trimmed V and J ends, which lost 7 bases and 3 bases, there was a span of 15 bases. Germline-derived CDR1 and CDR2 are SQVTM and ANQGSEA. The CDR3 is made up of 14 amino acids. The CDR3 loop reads CSGGGWGANEKLFF. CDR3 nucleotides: TGCAGCGGGGGGGGGTGGGGGGCTAATGAAAAACTGTTTTTT.